Listed here are 19 T cell receptor beta chains from one sample, sequenced in a study of blood T cell repertoires in COVID-19. The method was immunoSEQ multiplex PCR; TCRdb's version includes in-frame clones alone and lacks a portion of them. The sample consists of tens of thousands of clones, 60% to 85% of them appearing once. Input material: peripheral blood. All receptors come from a human donor in a cohort sampled during active COVID-19.

This chain links TRBV30 with TRBJ2-5; TRBD1 aligns across 10 bases. V shed 3 bases and J 5 bases; nucleotides not matched to a gene: 12. The germline gives CDR1 GTSNPN, CDR2 SVGIG (reference sequence). This CDR3 has 16 residues. CDR3 sequence (DNA): TGTGCCTGGAGGGGATTCGGACAGGGGGGACAGGAGACCCAGTACTTC. Its translation is CAWRGFGQGGQETQYF.

The chain employs TRBV7-2 and TRBJ2-5; TRBD2 matches 14 bases. Trimming cost V 3 bases and J 5 bases; bases outside gene matches: 5. There are 16 residues in the CDR3. Looked up from germline, CDR1 is SGHTA and CDR2 is FQGNSA. The DNA for the CDR3 is TGTGCCAGCAGCTTTGGGGGACTAGCGGGGGCGGAGACCCAGTACTTC. It codes for CASSFGGLAGAETQYF.

V usage is TRBV4-3 and J usage is TRBJ2-7, with D maybe TRBD2 (6 bases). The CDR3 is made up of 15 amino acids. Germline V gene lookup returns CDR1 LGHNA and CDR2 YSLEER. Trimming stripped 1 base from V and 2 bases from J, with 12 bases between. CDR3 in amino acids: CASSQVSGGTYEQYF. DNA of the CDR3: TGCGCCAGCAGCCAAGTTTCCGGGGGAACCTACGAGCAGTACTTC.

V is TRBV5-5 and J is TRBJ1-5; tentative D call: TRBD1 (5 bases). The V and J ends lost 0 bases and 7 bases respectively, with 11 bases between them. The CDR3 has 14 residues. CDR1 and CDR2 (germline): SGHKS, YYEKEE (reference sequence). DNA for the CDR3: TGTGCCAGCAGCTTGGAGGGCGGGGGACAGCCCCAGCATTTT. Translation gives CASSLEGGGQPQHF.

The chain links TRBV6-2 or TRBV6-3 to TRBJ2-2; D call uncertain. Trimming shortened V by 4 bases and J by 3 bases, and 12 bases separated the two germline ends. The CDR3 loop spans 15 amino acids. Germline V lookup: CDR1 MNHEY, CDR2 SVGEGT. CDR3 coding DNA: TGTGCCAGCAGTTCGCGACGAGGCTACACCGGGGAGCTGTTTTTT. It is translated as CASSSRRGYTGELFF.

The gene calls are TRBV11-2 and TRBJ1-2, with D unresolved. The CDR3 runs to 15 residues. V shed 1 base and J shed 8 bases, with 17 bases lying between them. Germline V gives CDR1 SGHAT, CDR2 FQNNGV. CDR3 region: CASSLGPRGLEGYTF. DNA for the CDR3: TGTGCCAGCAGCTTAGGACCCCGGGGTCTGGAGGGCTACACCTTC. Filled out from reference TRBV11-2 and TRBJ1-2, the complete variable domain reads EAGVAQSPRYKIIEKRQSVAFWCNPISGHATLYWYQQILGQGPKLLIQFQNNGVVDDSQLPKDRFSAERLKGVDSTLKIQPAKLEDSAVYLCASSLGPRGLEGYTFGSGTRLTVV.

This chain connects TRBV19 to TRBJ2-1, with 8 bases lining up with TRBD2. This CDR3 is built from 15 residues. The germline V gene has CDR1 LNHDA and CDR2 SQIVND (reference sequence). The V gene end was trimmed by 6 bases and the J gene end by 2 bases; junction bases not matched to a gene: 6. The DNA of the CDR3 is TGTGCCAGTAGGATCCGGACTAGCCCCTACAATGAGCAGTTCTTC. It is translated as CASRIRTSPYNEQFF.

The V call is TRBV5-4, the J call TRBJ1-2, with TRBD1 matching over 8 bases. The CDR3 sequence is 15 residues long. V trimming: 4 bases; J trimming: 1 base; junction bases outside the gene matches: 6. Germline CDR1 and CDR2: SGHNT and YYREEE (reference sequence). The CDR3 bases are TGTGCCAGCAGCCCACCGGGACAGGTTAACTATGGCTACACCTTC. Translation gives CASSPPGQVNYGYTF.

The rearrangement links TRBV5-1 to TRBJ2-1; D ambiguous. The V end was cut by 7 bases, the J end by 0 bases, with 11 bases between. Looked up from germline, CDR1 is SGHRS and CDR2 is YFSETQ. This CDR3 spans 14 amino acids. CDR3 region: CASERESSYNEQFF. CDR3 coding DNA: TGCGCCAGCGAGCGAGAGAGCTCCTACAATGAGCAGTTCTTC.

The chain has TRBV29-1 and TRBJ2-1, with a tentative D call TRBD2 (6 bases). Trimming cost V 4 bases and J 0 bases, with 10 bases left between them. CDR3 size: 14 residues. Looked up from germline, CDR1 is SQVTM and CDR2 is ANQGSEA. The chain's CDR3 is CSVGTSSSYNEQFF. The CDR3 region has the DNA TGCAGCGTTGGCACTAGCAGCTCCTACAATGAGCAGTTCTTC.

This clone was observed a single time. The rearrangement links TRBV18 to TRBJ2-5; 8 bases line up with TRBD2. J was trimmed by 5 bases and V by 2 bases; bases with no gene match: 10. Looked up from germline, CDR1 is KGHSH and CDR2 is LQKENI. The CDR3 runs to 16 residues. Here the CDR3 reads CASSPSHGRVLETQYF. CDR3 DNA sequence: TGTGCCAGCTCACCATCTCACGGGAGGGTTCTCGAGACCCAGTACTTC.

The chain has TRBV7-9 and TRBJ2-5; D perhaps matches TRBD2 (7 bases). Germline CDR1 SEHNR, CDR2 FQNEAQ (reference sequence). Trimming took 0 bases from V and 4 from J, leaving 9 bases between them. The CDR3 is 14 residues long. The CDR3 spells CASSLAGGPETQYF. In DNA form, the CDR3 reads TGTGCCAGCAGCTTAGCGGGGGGGCCAGAGACCCAGTACTTC.

This clone was picked up one time. The chain links TRBV5-1 to TRBJ1-1, with 9 bases matching TRBD1. Germline lookup yields CDR1 SGHRS and CDR2 YFSETQ. After removal of 3 bases from V and 5 bases from J, the junction contained 8 bases not matched to a gene. The CDR3 sequence is 15 residues long. CDR3 bases: TGCGCCAGCAGCTCGGGCTCGGGACAGGGTACTGAAGCTTTCTTT. It specifies CASSSGSGQGTEAFF.

The J gene is TRBJ1-2, the V gene TRBV11-3; weak D call: TRBD1 (6 bases). Germline V gene lookup returns CDR1 SGHNT and CDR2 YENEEA. V was clipped by 3 bases and J by 4 bases, with 15 bases between them. There are 15 residues in the CDR3. CDR3 amino acids: CASSLSGGGAYGYTF. The CDR3 DNA is TGTGCCAGCAGCTTGTCTGGCGGGGGCGCCTATGGCTACACCTTC.

Comments on this clone: The sample has other DNA sequences that encode this CDR3 too. The chain has TRBV3-1 (or the pseudogene TRBV3-2) and TRBJ2-1, with 7 bases aligning to TRBD2. Unmatched junction bases numbered 1, after V lost 4 bases and J lost 7 bases. The germline gives CDR1 LGHDT, CDR2 YNNKEL (reference sequence). CDR3 length: 12 residues. The CDR3 region is CASSPGGNEQFF. The CDR3 bases are TGTGCCAGCAGCCCCGGGGGGAATGAGCAGTTCTTC.

The chain links TRBV20-1 to TRBJ1-6; perhaps TRBD1 as D (6 bases). The CDR3 extends over 15 amino acids. Germline values: CDR1 DFQATT, CDR2 SNEGSKA (reference sequence). Trimming removed 3 bases from V and 4 bases from J, with 13 bases in between. For the CDR3, the DNA is TGCAGTGCTAGTATCCGGCAGGGGTATAATTCACCCCTCCACTTT. It encodes CSASIRQGYNSPLHF.

The chain combines TRBV28 with TRBJ2-5; 11 nucleotides match TRBD2. Germline-derived CDR1 and CDR2 are MDHEN and SYDVKM. The CDR3 is made up of 16 amino acids. V shed 6 bases and J 4 bases; nucleotides not matched to a gene: 10. CDR3 in amino acids: CASRKTSGGRGETQYF. The CDR3 DNA reads as TGTGCCAGCAGGAAAACTAGCGGGGGCCGGGGAGAGACCCAGTACTTC. Full variable domain (rest looked up from reference TRBV28 and TRBJ2-5): DVKVTQSSRYLVKRTGEKVFLECVQDMDHENMFWYRQDPGLGLRLIYFSYDVKMKEKGDIPEGYSVSREKKERFSLILESASTNQTSMYLCASRKTSGGRGETQYFGPGTRLLVL.

V usage is TRBV5-1 and J usage is TRBJ1-5; 8 positions agree with TRBD1. Germline V lookup: CDR1 SGHRS, CDR2 YFSETQ. The CDR3 sequence is 16 residues long. V trimming: 0 bases; J trimming: 6 bases; junction bases outside the gene matches: 8. The CDR3 DNA follows: TGCGCCAGCAGCTTGGGTGGACAGGGAGGGAGTCAGCCCCAGCATTTT. Protein sequence: CASSLGGQGGSQPQHF.

This clone was found a few times. The rearrangement uses TRBV5-4 and TRBJ1-2; D may be TRBD1 (6 bases). Germline V gene lookup returns CDR1 SGHNT and CDR2 YYREEE (reference sequence). V was cut by 4 bases and J by 4 bases, with 11 bases left in between. The CDR3 extends over 13 amino acids. The CDR3 is CASSHPDSYGYTF. The DNA of the CDR3 is TGTGCCAGCAGCCATCCGGACAGCTATGGCTACACCTTC.